This record concerns one T cell receptor beta chain sequence. This specimen belongs to a study of regulatory T cells in long-lasting Graves disease. Library construction for TCR beta used iRepertoire HTBI primers and Arm-PCR of CDR3 regions. MiXCR, applied by TCRdb to the multiplex PCR reads, yields one record per CDR3 protein. Here the sample spans 200,000 to 250,000 distinct CDR3 sequences, approximately 19% being singletons. Time point meaning: newly diagnosed GD, antithyroid drugs for less than 3 months. There was RNA extracted from PBMCs, and the TCR library was made from it. The patients were enrolled through endocrinology in Xi'an, China. The same data also contributed to another study, on T cells in Graves' hyperthyroidism and ophthalmopathy.

The sequencing used peripheral blood mononuclear cells (PBMCs), collected at new diagnosis, from a patient treated with antithyroid drugs. This TCR derives from a woman in her 30s with Graves disease.

The DNA of the CDR3 is TGTGCCACCCAGGGGTGGGGAGGCTACGAGCAGTACTTC. Amino acids: CATQGWGGYEQYF. The chain joins TRBV11-2 to TRBJ2-7; D tentatively fits TRBD1 or TRBD2 (6 bases each). The length of the CDR3 is 13 residues. Between the trimmed V and J ends, which lost 10 bases and 3 bases, there was a span of 16 bases. From germline, CDR1 is SGHAT and CDR2 FQNNGV.